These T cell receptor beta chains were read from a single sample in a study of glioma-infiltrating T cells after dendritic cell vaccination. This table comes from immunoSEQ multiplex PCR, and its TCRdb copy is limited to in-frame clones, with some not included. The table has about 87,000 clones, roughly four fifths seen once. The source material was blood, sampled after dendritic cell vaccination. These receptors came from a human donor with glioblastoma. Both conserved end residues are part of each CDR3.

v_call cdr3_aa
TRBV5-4 CASSFDSASTDTQYF
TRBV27 CASSLLSGEGQPQHF
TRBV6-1 CASSARTGGSYNEQFF
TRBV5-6 CASSWGGLSGANVLTF
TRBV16 CASKGQGYNEAFF
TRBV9 CASSLRDGYTF
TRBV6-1 CASSAPGVNTQYF
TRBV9 CASSVDLASDEQFF
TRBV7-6 CASSLGNMAYGYTF
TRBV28 CASSLSGRNLNQPQHF
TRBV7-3 CASSLGYEDNEQFF
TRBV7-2 CASSFSTTSAALHF
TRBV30 CAWSVGVGGNTIYF
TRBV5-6 CASSFGTGYTSWTEAFF
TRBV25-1 CASSEWIFGQPQHF
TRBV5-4 CASSLIAGGTDTQYF
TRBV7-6 CASSLINEKLFF
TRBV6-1 CASRRTGGPEQYF
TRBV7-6 CAAGTSETQYF
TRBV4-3 CASSQDLRVATEAFF
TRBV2 CASSQTGFSEAFF
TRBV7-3 CASSLNSNPGDEQYF
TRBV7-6 CASSSGQGANTGELFF
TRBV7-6 CASSLGDPGGETQYF
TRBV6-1 CASSLGTGNNYGYTF
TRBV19 CASSIGPSGGRNTGELFF
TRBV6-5 CASSRTVNNEQFF
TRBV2 CASSVGTDGTYEQYF
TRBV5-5 CASSPHAADTEAFF
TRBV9 CASSVALSGNTIYF
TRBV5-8 CASSLYFEAFF
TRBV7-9 CASSPPPATGLGDEQFF
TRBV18 CASSPGREEAIRGYTF
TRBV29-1 CSVRLNTEAFF
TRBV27 CASSLSTGTGVGEQFF
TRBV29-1 CSVVDGGRGSGYTF